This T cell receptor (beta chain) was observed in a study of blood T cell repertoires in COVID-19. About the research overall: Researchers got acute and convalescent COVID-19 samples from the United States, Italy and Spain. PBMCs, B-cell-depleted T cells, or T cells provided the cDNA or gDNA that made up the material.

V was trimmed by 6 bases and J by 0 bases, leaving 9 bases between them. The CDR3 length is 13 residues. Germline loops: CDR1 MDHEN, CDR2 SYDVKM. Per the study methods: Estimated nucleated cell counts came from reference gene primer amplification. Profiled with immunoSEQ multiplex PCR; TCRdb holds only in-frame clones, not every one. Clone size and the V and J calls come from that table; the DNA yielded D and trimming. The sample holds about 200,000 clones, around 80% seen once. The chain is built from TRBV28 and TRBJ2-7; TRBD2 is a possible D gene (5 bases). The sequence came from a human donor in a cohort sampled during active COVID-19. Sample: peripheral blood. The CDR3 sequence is CASRRAGSYEQYF. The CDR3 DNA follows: TGTGCCAGCAGGCGGGCGGGCTCCTACGAGCAGTACTTC.